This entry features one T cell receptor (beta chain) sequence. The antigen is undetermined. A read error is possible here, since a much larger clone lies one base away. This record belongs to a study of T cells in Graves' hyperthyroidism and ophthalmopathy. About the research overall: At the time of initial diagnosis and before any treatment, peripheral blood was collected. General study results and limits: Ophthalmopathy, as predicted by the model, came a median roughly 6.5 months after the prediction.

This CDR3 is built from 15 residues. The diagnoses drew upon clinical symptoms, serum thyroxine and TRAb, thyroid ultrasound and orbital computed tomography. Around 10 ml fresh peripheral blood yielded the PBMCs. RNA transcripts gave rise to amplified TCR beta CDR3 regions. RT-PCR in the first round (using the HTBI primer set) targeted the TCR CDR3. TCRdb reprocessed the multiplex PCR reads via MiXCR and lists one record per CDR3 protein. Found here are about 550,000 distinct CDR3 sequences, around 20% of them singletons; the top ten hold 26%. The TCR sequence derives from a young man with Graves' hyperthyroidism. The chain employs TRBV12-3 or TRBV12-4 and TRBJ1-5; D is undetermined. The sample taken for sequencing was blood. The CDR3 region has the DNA TGTACCAGCAGTGCCCCCACAGAAACCAATCAGCCCCAGCATTTT. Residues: CTSSAPTETNQPQHF.